The 22 T cell receptor beta chains below all came from one sample that was sequenced in a study of T-cell memory formation after mild COVID-19 (dated by TCRdb to the early 2020s). The library relied on 5' RACE. The reads were generated on an Illumina NovaSeq 6000. TCRdb took the public reads, trimmed them with fastp at Q25, ran MiXCR for clone calling and kept in-frame beta chains. Under each unique CDR3 protein, matching rows form one entry showing the most common genes and DNA. The sample contains hundreds of thousands of distinct CDR3 sequences, less than 25% of them found a single time. The top ten hold around 9.2% of the sample. The specimen was PBMCs or a T cell subset sorted from them (not recorded which). The receptors come from an adult woman who had mild COVID-19 (a few samples of this study predate the infection). The sample titles of this study are shuffled in the database, so cell type and time point are left out; the donor was told from shared clones.

V gene TRBV7-9 combines with J gene TRBJ2-7, with 9 bases matching TRBD2. V trimming: 1 base; J trimming: 4 bases; junction bases outside the gene matches: 8. The germline V gene encodes CDR1 SEHNR and CDR2 FQNEAQ (reference sequence). CDR3 length: 16 residues. As DNA, the CDR3 is TGTGCCAGCAGCTTAGTCGCGGGAGGGCCTAATTACGAGCAGTACTTC. Protein: CASSLVAGGPNYEQYF.

The chain couples TRBV7-6 to TRBJ1-5; D is ambiguous. V was shortened by 5 bases and J by 5 bases, with 13 bases between the two germline ends. The germline V gene encodes CDR1 SGHVS and CDR2 FNYEAQ. The CDR3 extends over 14 amino acids. The CDR3 coding sequence is TGTGCCAGCAGCCCGGCGGGGTTGGATCAGCCCCAGCATTTT. Amino acid sequence: CASSPAGLDQPQHF.

The chain is built from TRBV6-2 or TRBV6-3 and TRBJ1-2, with D possibly being TRBD1 (5 bases). Germline CDR1 MNHEY, CDR2 SVGEGT. V was clipped by 6 bases and J by 6 bases, with 14 bases between them. There are 13 residues in the CDR3. The CDR3 reads CASRSQGEDGYTF. Here the CDR3 DNA reads TGTGCCAGCAGATCGCAGGGCGAGGATGGCTACACCTTC.

The chain couples TRBV27 to TRBJ1-2; D is possibly TRBD1 (6 bases). Trimming shortened V by 6 bases and J by 0 bases, and 17 bases separated the two germline ends. The CDR3 extends over 16 amino acids. CDR1 and CDR2 from the germline V gene are MNHEY and SMNVEV (reference sequence). The chain's CDR3 is CASRPSPGATNYGYTF. CDR3 in DNA: TGTGCCAGCAGGCCCTCTCCAGGGGCCACTAACTATGGCTACACCTTC.

This clonotype has more than one count but fewer than ten. The V gene is TRBV9, the J gene TRBJ2-7, with D tentatively TRBD2 (6 bases). V was trimmed by 3 bases and J by 3 bases, leaving 16 bases between them. The CDR3 covers 15 residues. Per the germline V gene, CDR1 is SGDLS and CDR2 is YYNGEE. The CDR3 region has the DNA TGTGCCAGCAGCGAGGACGCCCGCGGGGTCTACGAGCAGTACTTC. Amino acids: CASSEDARGVYEQYF.

The chain joins TRBV7-8 to TRBJ1-4, with D unclear. CDR3 size: 15 residues. CDR1 and CDR2 (germline): SGHVS, FQNEAQ. V was shortened by 5 bases and J by 8 bases, with 18 bases between the two germline ends. The CDR3 is CASSPTILPGEKLFF. DNA for the CDR3: TGTGCCAGCAGCCCCACGATTTTGCCCGGGGAAAAACTGTTTTTT.

This sequence joins TRBV6-1 and TRBJ1-5; 8 nucleotides match TRBD1. The CDR3 totals 16 residues. Germline lookup yields CDR1 MNHNS and CDR2 SASEGT. V shed 5 bases and J 2 bases; nucleotides not matched to a gene: 8. CDR3: CASSFDPGGGNQPQHF. The CDR3 DNA reads TGTGCCAGCAGTTTTGACCCAGGGGGCGGCAATCAGCCCCAGCATTTT.

This clonotype was detected only a few times. CDR3: CSAKGMTSGNNNEQFF. The CDR3 DNA is TGCAGTGCTAAAGGGATGACTAGCGGAAACAACAATGAGCAGTTCTTC. The rearrangement uses TRBV20-1 and TRBJ2-1; 9 bases agree with TRBD2. The CDR3 is 16 residues long. The junction had 12 bases not matched to a gene; V was cut back by 4 bases and J by 5 bases. From germline, CDR1 is DFQATT and CDR2 SNEGSKA (reference sequence).

This clonotype came up a few times. The chain links TRBV11-2 to TRBJ1-1, with 9 bases lining up with TRBD1. Looked up from germline, CDR1 is SGHAT and CDR2 is FQNNGV. The CDR3 contains 17 residues. J was trimmed by 0 bases and V by 5 bases; bases with no gene match: 10. DNA for the CDR3: TGTGCCAGCAGCCTTCGGACAGGGGTTCGTATGAACACTGAAGCTTTCTTT. Translated, it gives CASSLRTGVRMNTEAFF.

This clonotype was observed a handful of times. CDR3 sequence: CATSRGRGQGSGEQYF. The CDR3 region has the DNA TGTGCCACCAGCAGAGGGCGAGGACAGGGTAGCGGCGAGCAGTACTTC. This sequence joins TRBV15 and TRBJ2-7, with 8 bases fitting TRBD1. This CDR3 spans 16 amino acids. Germline V gene data show CDR1 as LNHNV and CDR2 as YYDKDF (reference sequence). V shed 1 base, J shed 6 bases, and the junction held 11 bases outside the gene matches.

The J gene is TRBJ1-2, the V gene TRBV20-1; TRBD1 agrees at 10 bases. The CDR3 loop spans 15 amino acids. Per germline, CDR1 DFQATT and CDR2 SNEGSKA (reference sequence). J gave up 1 base and V 6 bases, and 8 bases lay outside the gene matches. This CDR3 is CSAPGTGARNYGYTF. The CDR3 DNA is TGCAGTGCACCAGGGACAGGGGCCCGTAACTATGGCTACACCTTC.

With regard to this clonotype: One base away lies a much larger clone, so this may be a sequencing read error. The rearrangement joins TRBV7-3 to TRBJ2-5, with a weak D call TRBD2 (6 bases). This CDR3 comprises 14 residues. Germline assignment: CDR1 SGHTA and CDR2 FQGTGA. Trimming took 1 base from V and 1 from J, leaving 7 bases between them. The CDR3 region has the DNA TGTGCCAGCAGCTTAAACGGGGGCCAAGAGACCCAGTACTTC. Its protein is CASSLNGGQETQYF.

This clonotype was counted between two and nine times. V gene TRBV29-1 combines with J gene TRBJ1-1; D unresolved. The CDR3 sequence is 12 residues long. Germline CDR1 and CDR2: SQVTM and ANQGSEA. The V end lost 7 bases, the J end lost 5 bases, and 14 bases lay between the germline ends. CDR3 coding DNA: TGCAGCGCACCCCGCCCGGGGACTGAAGCTTTCTTT. It is translated as CSAPRPGTEAFF.

This chain uses TRBV9 with TRBJ2-1; the D gene could be TRBD1 or TRBD2 (5 bases each). Germline values: CDR1 SGDLS, CDR2 YYNGEE. V shed 0 bases and J shed 5 bases, with 15 bases lying between them. This CDR3 region has 16 residues. The CDR3 coding sequence is TGTGCCAGCAGCGTAGCGGGGCGGGTCGGCAACAATGAGCAGTTCTTC. Its protein is CASSVAGRVGNNEQFF.

In its sample, this clonotype was seen once. The chain uses TRBV19 and TRBJ2-7; 10 nucleotides match TRBD2. Germline V gives CDR1 LNHDA, CDR2 SQIVND (reference sequence). After removal of 3 bases from V and 2 bases from J, the junction contained 4 bases not matched to a gene. The CDR3 has 15 amino acids. The CDR3 here is CASSMASGGAYEQYF. CDR3 DNA: TGTGCCAGTAGTATGGCTAGCGGGGGAGCCTACGAGCAGTACTTC.

CDR3 loop: CASTAGEADTQYF. The CDR3, as DNA: TGTGCCAGCACAGCGGGAGAGGCAGATACGCAGTATTTT. The J gene is TRBJ2-3, the V gene TRBV2, with TRBD2 matching 8 bases. Germline lookup yields CDR1 SNHLY and CDR2 FYNNEI. The V segment lost 7 bases and the J segment 4 bases; nucleotides outside the gene matches: 4. This CDR3 region has 13 residues.

The chain links TRBV10-3 to TRBJ1-1, with 7 positions matching TRBD1. Per the germline V gene, CDR1 is ENHRY and CDR2 is SYGVKD. The CDR3 runs to 17 residues. Germline trimming cut 6 bases from V and 5 bases from J; bases unmatched to any gene: 18. The CDR3 is CAIRADLTGTHTTEAFF. CDR3 bases: TGTGCCATCAGGGCCGACTTGACAGGGACCCATACGACTGAAGCTTTCTTT.

The V and J genes are TRBV6-5 and TRBJ1-5, with D maybe TRBD1 (6 bases). Germline V lookup: CDR1 MNHEY, CDR2 SVGAGI. The CDR3 consists of 16 residues. The V end lost 5 bases, the J end lost 1 base, and 15 bases lay between the germline ends. The CDR3: CASSEYQGRSNQPQHF. The DNA for the CDR3 is TGTGCCAGCAGTGAATACCAGGGGAGGAGCAATCAGCCCCAGCATTTT.

There are many counts of this clonotype. The chain employs TRBV5-1 and TRBJ2-5, with a weak D call TRBD2 (6 bases). The germline CDR1 and CDR2 sequences are SGHRS and YFSETQ. This CDR3 has 14 residues. The V gene lost 2 bases and the J gene lost 1 base, with 9 bases spanning the gap. The CDR3 region is CASSLTSTQETQYF. As DNA, the CDR3 is TGCGCCAGCAGCTTAACTAGCACCCAAGAGACCCAGTACTTC.

The chain recombines TRBV6-5 with TRBJ2-2; 9 bases map to TRBD1. CDR3 length equals 15 residues. Per the germline V gene, CDR1 is MNHEY and CDR2 is SVGAGI. Losses at the gene ends were 6 bases for V and 1 base for J; bases not matched to a gene: 3. CDR3 protein: CASRLTGGNTGELFF. CDR3 sequence (DNA): TGTGCCAGCAGGTTGACAGGGGGGAACACCGGGGAGCTGTTTTTT.

The chain recombines TRBV7-9 with TRBJ2-7, with TRBD2 identical over 10 bases. CDR1 and CDR2 (germline): SEHNR, FQNEAQ (reference sequence). This CDR3 has 19 amino acids. The J segment lost 1 base and the V segment lost 5 bases, leaving 17 bases of the junction unmatched. This chain's CDR3 is CASSPHRAVAGGTSYEQYF. The CDR3 bases are TGTGCCAGCAGCCCCCATCGAGCGGTAGCGGGAGGTACGTCCTACGAGCAGTACTTC.

This sequence joins TRBV7-3 and TRBJ2-2; D unclear. This CDR3 is built from 14 residues. CDR1 is SGHTA, CDR2 FQGTGA, per germline. Trimming took off 5 bases at V and 4 bases at J, with 11 bases between the two ends. The CDR3 spells CASSLYSFTGELFF. In DNA form, the CDR3 reads TGTGCCAGCAGCCTCTACTCCTTCACCGGGGAGCTGTTTTTT.